Below, 15 T cell receptor beta chains from the same sample are listed, as sequenced in a study of blood T cell repertoires in COVID-19. Only in-frame clones appear in the TCRdb table, and some are missing; sequencing was by immunoSEQ multiplex PCR. The sample includes approximately 400,000 clones, about 90% of them seen just once. Material: PBMCs or T cells enriched from blood (not recorded which). The receptor set was obtained from a man aged 25-40 years who had recovered from COVID-19.

The V gene is TRBV7-2, the J gene TRBJ2-2; TRBD1 aligns across 9 bases. Germline V gene lookup returns CDR1 SGHTA and CDR2 FQGNSA. This CDR3 contains 15 residues. J was trimmed by 0 bases and V by 6 bases; bases with no gene match: 2. The CDR3 DNA reads TGTGCCAGCAGGAGGACAGGGGCGAACACCGGGGAGCTGTTTTTT. This gives the protein CASRRTGANTGELFF.

CDR3 loop: CASSPGGWNTGELFF. CDR3 sequence (DNA): TGTGCCAGCTCACCTGGAGGATGGAACACCGGGGAGCTGTTTTTT. This chain connects TRBV18 to TRBJ2-2; a possible D gene is TRBD2 (5 bases). The CDR3 is made up of 15 amino acids. The V gene's germline CDR1 is KGHSH and CDR2 LQKENI. The germline V and J ends were trimmed by 3 bases and 1 base, with 9 bases remaining between them.

The chain couples TRBV7-8 to TRBJ2-7; D call uncertain. The V gene lost 5 bases and the J gene lost 2 bases, with 10 bases spanning the gap. The CDR3 has 13 amino acids. Germline values: CDR1 SGHVS, CDR2 FQNEAQ. CDR3 DNA: TGTGCCAGCAGCCTGTATATCGCCTACGAGCAGTACTTC. It translates to CASSLYIAYEQYF. The variable domain in full, with the rest retrieved from reference TRBV7-8 and TRBJ2-7, is GAGVSQSPRYKVAKRGQDVALRCDPISGHVSLFWYQQALGQGPEFLTYFQNEAQLDKSGLPSDRFFAERPEGSVSTLKIQRTQQEDSAVYLCASSLYIAYEQYFGPGTRLTVT.

The rearrangement uses TRBV27 and TRBJ1-1; D uncertain. CDR3 size: 12 residues. Germline CDR1 MNHEY, CDR2 SMNVEV (reference sequence). V shed 4 bases and J shed 1 base, with 4 bases lying between them. This CDR3 reads CASSYGNTEAFF. In nucleotides, the CDR3 is TGTGCCAGCAGTTACGGGAACACTGAAGCTTTCTTT.

The chain is built from TRBV5-1 and TRBJ2-1; 15 bases match TRBD2. J gave up 6 bases and V 3 bases, and 10 bases lay outside the gene matches. Germline CDR1 SGHRS, CDR2 YFSETQ. The CDR3 is 18 residues long. In DNA form, the CDR3 reads TGCGCCAGCAGCTCCTTAGGACTAGCGGGGGGGCCGGGCAATGAGCAGTTCTTC. Amino acids: CASSSLGLAGGPGNEQFF.

The V and J genes are TRBV4-3 and TRBJ1-4, with TRBD1 identical over 9 bases. CDR1 LGHNA and CDR2 YSLEER come from the germline V gene. CDR3 length: 15 residues. The trim removed 4 bases at V and 7 bases at J, leaving 7 bases unmatched. This chain's CDR3 is CASSLDRGGGEKLFF. CDR3 bases: TGCGCCAGCAGCCTGGACAGGGGTGGGGGTGAAAAACTGTTTTTT.

Only a few counts were recorded for this clone. The chain is built from TRBV7-2 and TRBJ1-4; no reliable D call. The germline CDR1 and CDR2 sequences are SGHTA and FQGNSA. V lost 3 bases, J lost 3 bases, and 8 bases lay in between. The CDR3 extends over 14 amino acids. In nucleotides, the CDR3 is TGTGCCAGCAGCTTCGGGGTCCCTAATGAAAAACTGTTTTTT. This codes for CASSFGVPNEKLFF.

J is TRBJ2-2 and V is TRBV5-4, with a weak D call TRBD1 (5 bases). Germline loops: CDR1 SGHNT, CDR2 YYREEE (reference sequence). V dropped 3 bases and J dropped 2 bases, with 8 bases sitting between them. CDR3 length: 14 amino acids. Here the CDR3 reads CASSWTLNTGELFF. Here the CDR3 DNA reads TGTGCCAGCAGCTGGACACTAAACACCGGGGAGCTGTTTTTT. The whole variable domain, remainder taken from reference TRBV5-4 and TRBJ2-2, is ETGVTQSPTHLIKTRGQQVTLRCSSQSGHNTVSWYQQALGQGPQFIFQYYREEENGRGNFPPRFSGLQFPNYSSELNVNALELDDSALYLCASSWTLNTGELFFGEGSRLTVL.

This chain uses TRBV12-3 or TRBV12-4 with TRBJ1-5, with D hard to call. V was cut by 3 bases and J by 3 bases, with 3 bases left in between. CDR3 size: 12 residues. CDR3: CASSLANQPQHF. The DNA of the CDR3 is TGTGCCAGCAGTTTGGCCAATCAGCCCCAGCATTTT.

The chain has TRBV9 and TRBJ1-3; maybe TRBD1 (5 bases). V lost 0 bases to trimming and J lost 2 bases, with 12 bases between them. Germline CDR1 and CDR2: SGDLS and YYNGEE. The CDR3 covers 16 residues. The CDR3 sequence: CASSVDNIGAGNTIYF. DNA of the CDR3: TGTGCCAGCAGCGTAGATAATATAGGGGCTGGAAACACCATATATTTT.

The V gene is TRBV5-1, the J gene TRBJ2-3; the match to TRBD1 covers 11 bases. V lost 4 bases to trimming and J lost 4 bases; unmatched junction nucleotides: 8. The germline V gene has CDR1 SGHRS and CDR2 YFSETQ. This CDR3 region has 16 residues. The CDR3 reads CASSPRTGGRADTQYF. The CDR3 region has the DNA TGCGCCAGCAGCCCCCGGACAGGGGGCCGAGCAGATACGCAGTATTTT.

The chain employs TRBV30 and TRBJ1-2; D ambiguous. The length of the CDR3 is 11 residues. From germline, CDR1 is GTSNPN and CDR2 SVGIG (reference sequence). V shed 3 bases and J shed 3 bases, with 5 bases lying between them. This chain's CDR3 is CAWSYHYGYTF. CDR3 sequence (DNA): TGTGCCTGGAGCTACCACTATGGCTACACCTTC.

This chain uses TRBV6-5 with TRBJ2-2, with 7 bases that match TRBD1. CDR1 is MNHEY, CDR2 SVGAGI, per germline. The CDR3 has 15 residues. J lost 0 bases, V lost 7 bases, and 5 bases had no gene match. The CDR3 DNA follows: TGTGCCAGCACCCCAAGGGGGCCGAACACCGGGGAGCTGTTTTTT. This translates into CASTPRGPNTGELFF.

The rearrangement joins TRBV19 to TRBJ2-2, with a weak D call TRBD1 (5 bases). Germline CDR1 is LNHDA and CDR2 is SQIVND (reference sequence). This CDR3 region has 16 residues. The V end was cut by 6 bases, the J end by 5 bases, with 19 bases between. The CDR3 here is CASSPSFQGETGELFF. The CDR3 DNA sequence: TGTGCCAGTAGCCCCTCCTTCCAGGGCGAGACCGGGGAGCTGTTTTTT.

V and J are TRBV3-1 (or the pseudogene TRBV3-2) and TRBJ1-5; unclear D gene. V lost 0 bases to trimming and J lost 11 bases, with 11 bases between them. CDR3 length: 13 residues. The germline CDR1 and CDR2 sequences are LGHDT and YNNKEL (reference sequence). The CDR3 DNA follows: TGTGCCAGCAGCCAAGATCTTAAACAGTCCCAGCATTTT. This encodes CASSQDLKQSQHF.